This T cell receptor (beta chain) was sequenced in a study of cytomegalovirus exposure and HLA in healthy donors. Overall study findings and caveats: It was only CMV serostatus that was available as immune exposure information.

Primers included in the PCR were 60 Vbeta and 13 Jbeta primers. TCRdb's table, derived via immunoSEQ multiplex PCR, lists solely in-frame clones and lacks some. The table includes fewer than 200,000 clones, approximately 82% detected once. In regard to this clone: What it binds is unknown.

This receptor was taken from a male donor in good health and CMV-seronegative. The material sequenced was PBMCs.

The CDR3 reads CASSLEAGPTYEQYF. The CDR3 bases are TGCGCCAGCAGCTTGGAGGCGGGTCCCACCTACGAGCAGTACTTC. V and J are TRBV5-1 and TRBJ2-7; tentatively, D is TRBD2 (5 bases). The CDR3 runs to 15 residues. V lost 0 bases to trimming and J lost 2 bases, with 12 bases between them. Germline V CDR1 and CDR2: SGHRS, YFSETQ.